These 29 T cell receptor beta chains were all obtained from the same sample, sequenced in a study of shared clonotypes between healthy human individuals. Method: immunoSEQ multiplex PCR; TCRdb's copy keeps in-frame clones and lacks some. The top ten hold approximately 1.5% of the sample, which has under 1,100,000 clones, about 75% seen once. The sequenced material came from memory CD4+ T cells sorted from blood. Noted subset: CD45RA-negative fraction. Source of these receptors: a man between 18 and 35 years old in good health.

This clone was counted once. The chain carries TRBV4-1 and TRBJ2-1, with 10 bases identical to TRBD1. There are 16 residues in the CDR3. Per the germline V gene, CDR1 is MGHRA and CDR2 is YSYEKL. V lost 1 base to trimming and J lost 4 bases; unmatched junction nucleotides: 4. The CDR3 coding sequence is TGCGCCAGCAGCCAAGGTCCGGGACAGGGGTACAATGAGCAGTTCTTC. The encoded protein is CASSQGPGQGYNEQFF.

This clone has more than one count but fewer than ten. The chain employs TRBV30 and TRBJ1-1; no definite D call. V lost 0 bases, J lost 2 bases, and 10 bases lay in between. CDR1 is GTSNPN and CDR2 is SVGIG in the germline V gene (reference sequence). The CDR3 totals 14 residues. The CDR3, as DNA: TGTGCCTGGAGTGTAAAAACGGGAAACACTGAAGCTTTCTTT. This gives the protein CAWSVKTGNTEAFF.

CDR3 bases: TGCAGCGCCGGTGAGTCAAATAGCAATCAGCCCCAGCATTTT. Translation: CSAGESNSNQPQHF. V usage is TRBV29-1 and J usage is TRBJ1-5; D is unresolved. Trimming pared 7 bases from V and 0 bases from J, leaving 13 bases between. From germline, CDR1 is SQVTM and CDR2 ANQGSEA. The CDR3 is 14 amino acids.

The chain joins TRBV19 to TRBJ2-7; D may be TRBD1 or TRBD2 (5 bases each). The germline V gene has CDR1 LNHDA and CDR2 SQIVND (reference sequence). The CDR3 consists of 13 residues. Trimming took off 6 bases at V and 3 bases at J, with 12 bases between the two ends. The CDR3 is CASREGKGYEQYF. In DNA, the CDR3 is TGTGCCAGTAGAGAGGGGAAGGGCTACGAGCAGTACTTC.

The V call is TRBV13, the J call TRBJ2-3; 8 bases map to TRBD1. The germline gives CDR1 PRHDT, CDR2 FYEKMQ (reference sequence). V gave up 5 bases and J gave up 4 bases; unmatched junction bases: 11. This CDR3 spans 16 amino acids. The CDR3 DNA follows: TGTGCCAGCAGCAACGGACAGGGTTTTAAGGCAGATACGCAGTATTTT. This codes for CASSNGQGFKADTQYF.

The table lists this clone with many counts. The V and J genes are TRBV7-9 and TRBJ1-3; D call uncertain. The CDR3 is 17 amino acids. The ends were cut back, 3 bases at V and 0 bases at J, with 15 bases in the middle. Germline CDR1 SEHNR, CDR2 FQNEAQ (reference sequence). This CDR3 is CASSLIAGTFSGNTIYF. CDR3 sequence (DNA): TGTGCCAGCAGCTTGATTGCAGGAACCTTCTCTGGAAACACCATATATTTT.

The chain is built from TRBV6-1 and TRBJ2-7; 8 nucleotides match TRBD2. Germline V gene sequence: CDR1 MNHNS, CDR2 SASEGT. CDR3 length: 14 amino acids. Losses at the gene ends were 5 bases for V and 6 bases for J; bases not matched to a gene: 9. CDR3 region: CASSIREGRSEQYF. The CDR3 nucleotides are TGTGCCAGCAGTATCCGGGAGGGACGTTCCGAGCAGTACTTC.

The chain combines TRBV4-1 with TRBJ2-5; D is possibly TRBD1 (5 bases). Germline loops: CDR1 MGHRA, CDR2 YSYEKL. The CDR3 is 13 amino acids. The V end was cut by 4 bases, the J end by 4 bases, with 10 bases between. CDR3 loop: CASSRYRGETQYF. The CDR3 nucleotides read TGCGCCAGCAGCCGTTATAGGGGAGAGACCCAGTACTTC.

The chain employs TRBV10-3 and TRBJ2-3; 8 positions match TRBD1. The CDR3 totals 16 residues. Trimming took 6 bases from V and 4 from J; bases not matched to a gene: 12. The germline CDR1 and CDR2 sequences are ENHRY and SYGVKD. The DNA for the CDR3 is TGTGCCATCAGGAACGACAGGGGCGGGTCGGCAGATACGCAGTATTTT. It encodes CAIRNDRGGSADTQYF.

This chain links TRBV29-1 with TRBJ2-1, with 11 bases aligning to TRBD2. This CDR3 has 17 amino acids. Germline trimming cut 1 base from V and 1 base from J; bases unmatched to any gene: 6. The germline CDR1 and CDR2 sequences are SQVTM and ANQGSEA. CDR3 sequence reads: CSVEGGLAGGSYNEQFF. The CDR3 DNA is TGCAGCGTTGAAGGAGGGCTAGCGGGAGGATCCTACAATGAGCAGTTCTTC.

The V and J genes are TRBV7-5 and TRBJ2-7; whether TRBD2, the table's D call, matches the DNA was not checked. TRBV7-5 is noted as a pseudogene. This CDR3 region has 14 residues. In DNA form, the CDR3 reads TGTGCTACGCTCCCGTCCGGGTCCTCCTACGAGCAGTACTTC. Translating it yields CATLPSGSSYEQYF.

This chain's CDR3 is CASSFPPGQGRGYTF. Written as DNA, the CDR3 is TGTGCCAGCAGTTTCCCACCTGGACAGGGAAGGGGCTACACCTTC. The rearrangement uses TRBV6-5 and TRBJ1-2, with TRBD1 matching over 8 bases. This CDR3 spans 15 amino acids. Germline V gene lookup returns CDR1 MNHEY and CDR2 SVGAGI. V gave up 4 bases and J gave up 8 bases; unmatched junction bases: 12.

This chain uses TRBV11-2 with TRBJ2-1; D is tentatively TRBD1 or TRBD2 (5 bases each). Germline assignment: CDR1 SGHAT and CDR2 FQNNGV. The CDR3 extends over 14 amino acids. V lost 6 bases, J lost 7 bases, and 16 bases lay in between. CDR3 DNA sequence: TGTGCCAGCAGTCAAGGGGACGGACCGAATGAGCAGTTCTTC. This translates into CASSQGDGPNEQFF.

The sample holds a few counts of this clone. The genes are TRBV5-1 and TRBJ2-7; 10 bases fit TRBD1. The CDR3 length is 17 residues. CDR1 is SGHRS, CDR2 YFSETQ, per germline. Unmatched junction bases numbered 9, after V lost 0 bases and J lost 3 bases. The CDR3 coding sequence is TGCGCCAGCAGCTTGGTCCCGTTGGGGACAGGGGACTACGAGCAGTACTTC. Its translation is CASSLVPLGTGDYEQYF.

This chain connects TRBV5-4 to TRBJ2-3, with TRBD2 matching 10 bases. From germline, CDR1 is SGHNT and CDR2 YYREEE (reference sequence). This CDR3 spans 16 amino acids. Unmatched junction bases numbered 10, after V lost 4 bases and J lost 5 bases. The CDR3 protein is CASSPYLAGAGDTQYF. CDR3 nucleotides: TGTGCCAGCAGCCCCTATCTAGCGGGAGCGGGAGATACGCAGTATTTT.

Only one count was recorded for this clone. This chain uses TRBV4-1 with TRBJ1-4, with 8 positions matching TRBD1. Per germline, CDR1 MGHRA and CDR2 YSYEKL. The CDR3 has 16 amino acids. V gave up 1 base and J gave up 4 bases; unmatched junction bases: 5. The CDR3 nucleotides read TGCGCCAGCAGCCAAGTTCAGACAGGGGATAATGAAAAACTGTTTTTT. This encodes CASSQVQTGDNEKLFF.

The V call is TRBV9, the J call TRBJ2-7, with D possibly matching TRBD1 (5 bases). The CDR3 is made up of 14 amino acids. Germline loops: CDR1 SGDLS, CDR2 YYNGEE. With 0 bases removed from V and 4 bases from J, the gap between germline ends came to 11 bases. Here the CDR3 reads CASSVGQGRYEQYF. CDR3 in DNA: TGTGCCAGCAGCGTAGGTCAGGGAAGGTACGAGCAGTACTTC.

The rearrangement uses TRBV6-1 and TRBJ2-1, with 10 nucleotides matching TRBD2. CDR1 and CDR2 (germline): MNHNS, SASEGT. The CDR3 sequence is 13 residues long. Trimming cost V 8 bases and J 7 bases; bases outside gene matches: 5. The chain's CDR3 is CASCPSGGNEQFF. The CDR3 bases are TGTGCCAGCTGCCCTAGCGGGGGAAATGAGCAGTTCTTC.

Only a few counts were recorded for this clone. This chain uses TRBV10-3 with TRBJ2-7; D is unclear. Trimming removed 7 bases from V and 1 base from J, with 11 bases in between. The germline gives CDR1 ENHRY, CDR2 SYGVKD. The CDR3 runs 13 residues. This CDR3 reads CAITEQTSYEQYF. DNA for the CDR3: TGTGCCATCACCGAACAGACTTCCTACGAGCAGTACTTC.

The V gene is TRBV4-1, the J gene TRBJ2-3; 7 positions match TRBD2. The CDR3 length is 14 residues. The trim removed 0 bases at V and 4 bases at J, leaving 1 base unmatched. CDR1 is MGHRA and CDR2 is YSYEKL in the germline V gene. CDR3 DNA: TGCGCCAGCAGCCAAGAACTAGCGTCAGATACGCAGTATTTT. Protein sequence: CASSQELASDTQYF.

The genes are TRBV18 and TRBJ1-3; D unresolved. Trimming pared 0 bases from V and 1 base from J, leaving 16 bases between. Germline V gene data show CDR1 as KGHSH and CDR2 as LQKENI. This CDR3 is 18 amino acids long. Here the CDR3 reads CASSPPSAAARSGNTIYF. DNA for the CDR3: TGTGCCAGCTCACCACCGTCGGCCGCAGCGAGATCTGGAAACACCATATATTTT.

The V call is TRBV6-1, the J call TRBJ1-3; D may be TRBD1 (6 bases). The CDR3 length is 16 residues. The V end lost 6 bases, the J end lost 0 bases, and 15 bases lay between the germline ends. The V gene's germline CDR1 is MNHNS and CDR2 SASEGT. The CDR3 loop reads CASREQGISSGNTIYF. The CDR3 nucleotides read TGTGCCAGCAGAGAACAGGGCATCAGCTCTGGAAACACCATATATTTT.

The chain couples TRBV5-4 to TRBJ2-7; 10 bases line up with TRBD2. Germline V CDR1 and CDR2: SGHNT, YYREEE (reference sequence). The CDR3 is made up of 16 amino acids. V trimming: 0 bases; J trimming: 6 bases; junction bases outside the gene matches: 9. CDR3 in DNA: TGTGCCAGCAGCTTGGCTAGCGGGAGTCTCCCCCTCGAGCAGTACTTC. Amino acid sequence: CASSLASGSLPLEQYF.

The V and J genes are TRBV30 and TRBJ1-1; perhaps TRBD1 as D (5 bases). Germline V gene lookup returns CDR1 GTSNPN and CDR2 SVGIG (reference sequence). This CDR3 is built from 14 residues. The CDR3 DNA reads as TGTGCGGTGGATTCTCGGGGCAATTATCCTGAAGCTTTCTTT. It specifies CAVDSRGNYPEAFF.

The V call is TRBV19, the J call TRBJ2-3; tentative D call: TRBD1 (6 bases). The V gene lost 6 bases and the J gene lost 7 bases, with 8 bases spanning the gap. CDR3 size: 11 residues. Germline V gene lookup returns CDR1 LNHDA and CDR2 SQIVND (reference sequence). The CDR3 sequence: CASRRGNTQYF. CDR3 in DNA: TGTGCCAGTAGGAGGGGGAATACGCAGTATTTT.

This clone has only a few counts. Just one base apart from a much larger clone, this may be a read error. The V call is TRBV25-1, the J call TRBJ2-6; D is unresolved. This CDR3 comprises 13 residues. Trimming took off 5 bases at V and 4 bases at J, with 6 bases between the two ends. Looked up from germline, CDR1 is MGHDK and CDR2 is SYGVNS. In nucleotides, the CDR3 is TGTGCCAGCAGTTACTCCGGGGCCAACGTCCTGACTTTC. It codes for CASSYSGANVLTF.

CDR3: CASSPTQQGSYEQYF. DNA for the CDR3: TGCGCCAGCAGCCCAACACAACAGGGTTCCTACGAGCAGTACTTC. This chain uses TRBV5-1 with TRBJ2-7; D perhaps matches TRBD1 (6 bases). The CDR3 is 15 residues long. Looked up from germline, CDR1 is SGHRS and CDR2 is YFSETQ. The V gene lost 4 bases and the J gene lost 1 base, with 15 bases spanning the gap.

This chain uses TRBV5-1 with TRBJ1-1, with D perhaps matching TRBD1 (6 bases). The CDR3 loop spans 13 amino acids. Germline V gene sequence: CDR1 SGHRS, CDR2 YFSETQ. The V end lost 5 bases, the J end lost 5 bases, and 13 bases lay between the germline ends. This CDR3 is CASSGRGRTEAFF. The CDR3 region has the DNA TGCGCCAGCAGTGGAAGGGGGAGAACTGAAGCTTTCTTT.

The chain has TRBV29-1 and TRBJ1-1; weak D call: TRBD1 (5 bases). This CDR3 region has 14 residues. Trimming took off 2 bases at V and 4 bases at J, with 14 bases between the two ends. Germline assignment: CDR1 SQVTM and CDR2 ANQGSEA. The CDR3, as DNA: TGCAGCGTTGAAATAGGGGTTGGCGGCACTGAAGCTTTCTTT. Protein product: CSVEIGVGGTEAFF.